In this sample, the clone carrying this T cell receptor beta chain turned up once. This sample stems from a study of OX40 agonist ivuxolimab in advanced cancers. Study-wide context: Anti-PD-1, anti-PD-L1 or anti-CTLA-4 therapy given earlier was allowed, and around 40% had some.

Individuals having autoimmune disease history or systemic immunosuppression were not enrolled. With 2 bases clipped from V and 6 bases from J, the junction kept 4 bases outside the gene matches. The CDR3 totals 15 residues. Germline assignment: CDR1 MGHDK and CDR2 SYGVNS. Assay: immunoSEQ multiplex PCR; the TCRdb copy retains only in-frame clones and omits some. The repertoire holds roughly 100,000 clones, with under 95% as singletons. This TCR came from an adult with an advanced solid tumor such as melanoma, head and neck, liver or kidney cancer. Sample: CD4+ or CD8+ T cells sorted from blood, taken in a trial of the OX40 agonist ivuxolimab. The chain employs TRBV25-1 and TRBJ1-2; 12 bases map to TRBD1. In DNA form, the CDR3 reads TGTGCCAGCAGTGAAGCCGGGACAGGGGGCGATGGCTACACCTTC. Amino acid sequence: CASSEAGTGGDGYTF.